This TCR beta chain was found in a study of identical twins. Study results and limitations: With beta out-of-frame sequences, excess sharing by twins was weaker. Because invariant MAIT and iNKT cells could be present, zero-insertion analyses could be partly confounded.

This clonotype was seen at least ten times. Its antigen is unidentified. Healthy Caucasians supplied all donations. TCRdb re-derived calls from the 5' RACE reads in MiXCR, one entry per CDR3 protein. The sample carries about 240,000 distinct CDR3 sequences, roughly 13% recorded once. This sample was shared with a second study, whose subject was yellow fever vaccine responses in identical twins.

Material: memory (CD45RO+) T cells sorted from blood. This TCR derives from a woman in her late teens or twenties in good health.

The CDR3 bases are TGCAGCGATATAGGGACTAGCGGCTCCTACAATGAGCAGTTCTTC. Amino acids: CSDIGTSGSYNEQFF. The V gene is TRBV29-1, the J gene TRBJ2-1; TRBD2 aligns across 11 bases. The CDR3 runs to 15 residues. V lost 7 bases and J lost 0; bases outside the gene matches: 5. CDR1 SQVTM and CDR2 ANQGSEA come from the germline V gene.